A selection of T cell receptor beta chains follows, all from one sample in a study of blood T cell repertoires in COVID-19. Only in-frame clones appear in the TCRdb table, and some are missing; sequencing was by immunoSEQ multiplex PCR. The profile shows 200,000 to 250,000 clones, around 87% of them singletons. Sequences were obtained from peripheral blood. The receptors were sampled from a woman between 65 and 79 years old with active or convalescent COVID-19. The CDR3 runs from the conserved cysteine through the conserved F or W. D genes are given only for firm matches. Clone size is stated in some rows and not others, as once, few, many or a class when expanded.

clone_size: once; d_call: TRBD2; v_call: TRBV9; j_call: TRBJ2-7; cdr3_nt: TGTGCCAGCAGCCGGGGACTAGCGGGGGTGTCCTACGAGCAGTACTTC; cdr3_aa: CASSRGLAGVSYEQYF
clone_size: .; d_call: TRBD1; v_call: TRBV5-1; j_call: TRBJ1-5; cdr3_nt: TGCGCCAGCAGCTGGGACAGCCTCAATCAGCCCCAGCATTTT; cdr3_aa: CASSWDSLNQPQHF
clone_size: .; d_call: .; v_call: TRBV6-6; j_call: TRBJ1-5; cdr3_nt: TGTGCCAGCAGTTACTCCCCGGGGGGGGGCAATCAGCCCCAGCATTTT; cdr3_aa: CASSYSPGGGNQPQHF
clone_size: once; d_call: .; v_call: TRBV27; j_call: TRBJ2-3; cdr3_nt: TGTGCCAGCAGTTTAAATACAGGGATGAGCACAGATACGCAGTATTTT; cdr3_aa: CASSLNTGMSTDTQYF
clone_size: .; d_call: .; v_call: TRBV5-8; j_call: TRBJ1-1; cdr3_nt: TGTGCCAGCAGCTTCCGGCAGGCGATGGCTTTCTTT; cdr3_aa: CASSFRQAMAFF
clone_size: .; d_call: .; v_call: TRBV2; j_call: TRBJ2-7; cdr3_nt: TGTGCCAGCAGTGATGAGTTTGGGGGCCACGAGCAGTACTTC; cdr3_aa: CASSDEFGGHEQYF
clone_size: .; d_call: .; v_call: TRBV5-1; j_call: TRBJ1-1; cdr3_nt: TGCGCCAGCAGCTTGGCAGGGGACACTGAAGCTTTCTTT; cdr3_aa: CASSLAGDTEAFF
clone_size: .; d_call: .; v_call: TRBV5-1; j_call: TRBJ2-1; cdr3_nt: TGCGCCAGCACACAGGCGTCCTACAATGAGCAGTTCTTC; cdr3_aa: CASTQASYNEQFF
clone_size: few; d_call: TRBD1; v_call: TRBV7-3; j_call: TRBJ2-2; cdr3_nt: TGTGCCAGCAGCCTACCGGGACAGGGGGCACCCGGGGAGCTGTTTTTT; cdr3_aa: CASSLPGQGAPGELFF
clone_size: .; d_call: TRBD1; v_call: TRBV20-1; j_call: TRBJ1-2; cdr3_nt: TGCAGTGCTAGTCGGGACAGCACCTATGGCTACACCTTC; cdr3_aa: CSASRDSTYGYTF
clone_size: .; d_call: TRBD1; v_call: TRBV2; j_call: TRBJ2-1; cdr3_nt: TGTGCCAGAGCTAGGACAGGGGACAATGAGCAGTTCTTC; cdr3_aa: CARARTGDNEQFF
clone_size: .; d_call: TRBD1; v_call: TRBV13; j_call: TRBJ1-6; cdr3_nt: TGTGCCAGCAGCTCACAGGAGGGGGCGACAGGAGGTTCACCCCTCCACTTT; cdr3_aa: CASSSQEGATGGSPLHF
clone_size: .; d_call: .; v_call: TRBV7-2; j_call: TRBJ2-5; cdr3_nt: TGTGCCAGCAGCTCCCTTAGACAAGAGACCCAGTACTTC; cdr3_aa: CASSSLRQETQYF
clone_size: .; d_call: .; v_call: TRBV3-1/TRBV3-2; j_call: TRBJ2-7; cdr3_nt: TGTGCCAGCAGCCAAACAGGTTACGAGCAGTACTTC; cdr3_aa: CASSQTGYEQYF
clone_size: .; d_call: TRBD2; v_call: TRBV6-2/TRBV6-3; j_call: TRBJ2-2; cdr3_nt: TGTGCCAGCAGCAACGGGGGGGCAAACACCGGGGAGCTGTTTTTT; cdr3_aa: CASSNGGANTGELFF
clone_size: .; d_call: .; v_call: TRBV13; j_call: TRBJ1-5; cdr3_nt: TGTGCCAGCAGCCCCCGGAGGGGGGGACAAAGGGGCAATCAGCCCCAGCATTTT; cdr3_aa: CASSPRRGGQRGNQPQHF
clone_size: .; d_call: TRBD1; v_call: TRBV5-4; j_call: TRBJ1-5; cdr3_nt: TGTGCCAGCAGCTTACAGGGGAGAGATCAGCCCCAGCATTTT; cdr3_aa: CASSLQGRDQPQHF
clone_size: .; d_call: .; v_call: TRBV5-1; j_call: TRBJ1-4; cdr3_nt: TGCGCCAGCAGCTCGATGACAGGAGCTAGAGAAAAACTGTTTTTT; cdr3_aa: CASSSMTGAREKLFF
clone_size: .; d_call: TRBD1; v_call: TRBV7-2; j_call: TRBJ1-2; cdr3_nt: TGTGCCAGCGAAACAGGGGGCATGGATGGCTACACCTTC; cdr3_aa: CASETGGMDGYTF
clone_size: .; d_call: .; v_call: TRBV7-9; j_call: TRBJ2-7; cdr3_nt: TGTGCCAGCAGCTTAGCGACAGGTTTCTCCTCCTACGAGCAGTACTTC; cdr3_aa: CASSLATGFSSYEQYF
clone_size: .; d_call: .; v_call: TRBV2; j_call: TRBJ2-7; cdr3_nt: TGTGCCAGCACCCTCCCCGGGACAACCTACGAGCAGTACTTC; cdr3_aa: CASTLPGTTYEQYF
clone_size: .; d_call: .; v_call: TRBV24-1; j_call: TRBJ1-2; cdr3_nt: TGTGCCACCAGTGATTTCCGACAGGAATATGGCTACACCTTC; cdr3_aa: CATSDFRQEYGYTF
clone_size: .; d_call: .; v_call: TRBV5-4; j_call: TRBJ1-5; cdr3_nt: TGTGCCAGCAGCTTGCGGGGGAACAATCAGCCCCAGCATTTT; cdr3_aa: CASSLRGNNQPQHF
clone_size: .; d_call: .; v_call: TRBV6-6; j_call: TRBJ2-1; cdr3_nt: TGTGCCAGCAGTTACATTGGCAAAAACAATGAGCAGTTCTTC; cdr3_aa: CASSYIGKNNEQFF
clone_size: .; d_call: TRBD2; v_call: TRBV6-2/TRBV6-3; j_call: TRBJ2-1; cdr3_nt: TGTGCCAGCAGCACCGCAGGGCGGGGGAGATTCTTC; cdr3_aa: CASSTAGRGRFF
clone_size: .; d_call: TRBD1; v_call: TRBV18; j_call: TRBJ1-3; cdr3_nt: TGTGCCAGCTCACCTGGACAGGGCGGAATTCGAAACACCATATATTTT; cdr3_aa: CASSPGQGGIRNTIYF
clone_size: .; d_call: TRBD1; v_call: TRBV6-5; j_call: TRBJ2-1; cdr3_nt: TGTGCCAGCAGTTACTCGAGGACAGGGGGCAATGAGCAGTTCTTC; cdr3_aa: CASSYSRTGGNEQFF
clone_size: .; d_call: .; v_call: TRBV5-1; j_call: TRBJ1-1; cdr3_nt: TGCGCCAGCAGCTTGGATGGGGGAGGGACTGAAGCTTTCTTT; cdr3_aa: CASSLDGGGTEAFF
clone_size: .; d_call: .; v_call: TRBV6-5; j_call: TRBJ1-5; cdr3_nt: TGTGCCAGCAAAAGGACCGAAAGGGGTCAGCCCCAGCATTTT; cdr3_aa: CASKRTERGQPQHF
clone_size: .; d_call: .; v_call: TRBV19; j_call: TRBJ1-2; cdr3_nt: TGTGCCAGTAGTATTGGCGGAGGCTACACCTTC; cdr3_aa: CASSIGGGYTF
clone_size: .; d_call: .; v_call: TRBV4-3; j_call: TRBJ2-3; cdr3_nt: TGCGCCAGCAGCCAAGGGACTAGCACAGATACGCAGTATTTT; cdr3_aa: CASSQGTSTDTQYF
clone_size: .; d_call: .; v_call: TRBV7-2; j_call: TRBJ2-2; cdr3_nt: TGTGCCAGCAGCTTAGAGGGCGGGATGAACACCGGGGAGCTGTTTTTT; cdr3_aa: CASSLEGGMNTGELFF
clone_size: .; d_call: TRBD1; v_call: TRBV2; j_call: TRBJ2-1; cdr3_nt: TGTGCCAGCAGTACAGGGGATGAGCAGTTCTTC; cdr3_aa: CASSTGDEQFF
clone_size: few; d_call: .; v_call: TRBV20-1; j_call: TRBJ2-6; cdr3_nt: TGCAGTGCTAGTCCCGTCTCTGGGGCCAACGTCCTGACTTTC; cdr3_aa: CSASPVSGANVLTF
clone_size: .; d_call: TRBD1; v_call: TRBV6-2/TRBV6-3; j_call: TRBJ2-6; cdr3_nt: TGTGCCAGCAGTTACTTTGAAGGACAGGGAGTAGTGGGGGCCAACGTCCTGACTTTC; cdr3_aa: CASSYFEGQGVVGANVLTF
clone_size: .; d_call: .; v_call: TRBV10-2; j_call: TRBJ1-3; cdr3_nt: TGCGCCAGCAGTGAGCAGGCTGGAAACACCATATATTTT; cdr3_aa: CASSEQAGNTIYF